These 18 T cell receptor beta chains came from one sample sequenced in a study of OX40 agonist ivuxolimab in advanced cancers. Sequenced by immunoSEQ multiplex PCR; TCRdb stores in-frame clones only, minus some. The repertoire consists of about 110,000 clones, with 91% occurring once and the leading ten covering about 0.67%. This sample comprised CD4+ or CD8+ T cells sorted from blood, obtained in a trial of the OX40 agonist ivuxolimab. These receptor sequences come from an adult with an advanced solid tumor such as melanoma, head and neck, liver or kidney cancer.

The chain joins TRBV6-1 to TRBJ1-2; 9 bases agree with TRBD1. V shed 5 bases and J 6 bases; nucleotides not matched to a gene: 4. CDR3 size: 13 residues. Germline assignment: CDR1 MNHNS and CDR2 SASEGT. The CDR3 DNA sequence: TGTGCCAGCAGTCTACAGGGGGCTAATGGCTACACCTTC. Protein sequence: CASSLQGANGYTF.

The rearrangement links TRBV7-9 to TRBJ2-1, with 12 bases fitting TRBD2. The CDR3 has 15 amino acids. The germline V gene has CDR1 SEHNR and CDR2 FQNEAQ (reference sequence). J lost 7 bases, V lost 2 bases, and 3 bases had no gene match. CDR3: CASSLIGLAGNEQFF. CDR3 nucleotides: TGTGCCAGCAGCTTAATCGGACTAGCGGGGAATGAGCAGTTCTTC.

The chain has TRBV18 and TRBJ2-7, with D perhaps being TRBD1 or TRBD2 (5 bases each). In germline, CDR1 is KGHSH, CDR2 LQKENI. V lost 1 base and J lost 2, with 15 bases in between. CDR3 length: 16 amino acids. The chain's CDR3 is CASSPLPARDAYEQYF. In DNA, the CDR3 is TGTGCCAGCTCACCACTACCGGCCAGGGACGCCTACGAGCAGTACTTC.

The chain uses TRBV5-6 and TRBJ2-2; 8 nucleotides match TRBD1. The junction had 4 bases not matched to a gene; V was cut back by 4 bases and J by 5 bases. The germline V gene encodes CDR1 SGHDT and CDR2 YYEEEE. This CDR3 is built from 14 residues. This chain's CDR3 is CASSGTGITGELFF. The CDR3 coding sequence is TGTGCCAGCAGCGGGACAGGAATAACCGGGGAGCTGTTTTTT.

J is TRBJ1-2 and V is TRBV18; TRBD1 is a possible D gene (6 bases). V was trimmed by 2 bases and J by 3 bases, leaving 16 bases between them. This CDR3 is built from 16 residues. Germline V lookup: CDR1 KGHSH, CDR2 LQKENI. The CDR3 reads CASSPNSGGSDYGYTF. The CDR3 DNA reads as TGTGCCAGCTCACCAAACAGTGGGGGCAGTGACTATGGCTACACCTTC. Full variable domain (missing parts from reference TRBV18 and TRBJ1-2): NAGVMQNPRHLVRRRGQEARLRCSPMKGHSHVYWYRQLPEEGLKFMVYLQKENIIDESGMPKERFSAEFPKEGPSILRIQQVVRGDSAAYFCASSPNSGGSDYGYTFGSGTRLTVV.

For this clone: A read error may produce the germline difference seen at one junction end. The rearrangement links TRBV12-5 to TRBJ1-6; D is possibly TRBD1 (5 bases). The CDR3 has 15 amino acids. Germline V gene sequence: CDR1 LGHNT, CDR2 FRNRAP. The CDR3 bases are TGTGCTAGTGGTTTACGGGGGTCCTATAATTTACCCCTCCACTTT. Its protein is CASGLRGSYNLPLHF.

The chain joins TRBV5-1 to TRBJ1-6; unclear D gene. Trimming left V 0 bases short and J 6 bases short, with 7 bases between. The germline CDR1 and CDR2 sequences are SGHRS and YFSETQ. The CDR3 runs 14 residues. The DNA of the CDR3 is TGCGCCAGCAGCTTGGCTGGGTTTAATTCACCCCTCCACTTT. Translated, it gives CASSLAGFNSPLHF.

In this sample, this clone turned up a few times. CDR3 amino acids: CASSQAQSGTQYF. The CDR3 DNA sequence: TGTGCCAGCAGCCAAGCTCAATCCGGTACGCAGTATTTT. This sequence joins TRBV14 and TRBJ2-3; D remains ambiguous. The germline V gene encodes CDR1 SGHDN and CDR2 FVKESK. V was clipped by 1 base and J by 8 bases, with 10 bases between them. The CDR3 extends over 13 amino acids.

V is TRBV5-1 and J is TRBJ1-1; D not resolved. Germline CDR1 is SGHRS and CDR2 is YFSETQ. V lost 6 bases and J 1 base, leaving 13 bases between the germline ends. This CDR3 contains 14 residues. This CDR3 reads CASIRGTANTEAFF. DNA for the CDR3: TGCGCCAGCATCCGTGGTACTGCGAACACTGAAGCTTTCTTT. The full variable domain, with the rest looked up from reference TRBV5-1 and TRBJ1-1, is KAGVTQTPRYLIKTRGQQVTLSCSPISGHRSVSWYQQTPGQGLQFLFEYFSETQRNKGNFPGRFSGRQFSNSRSEMNVSTLELGDSALYLCASIRGTANTEAFFGQGTRLTVV.

V gene TRBV5-1 combines with J gene TRBJ2-5, with 8 positions matching TRBD1. Unmatched junction bases numbered 9, after V lost 4 bases and J lost 1 base. The CDR3 totals 16 residues. The germline V gene encodes CDR1 SGHRS and CDR2 YFSETQ. The CDR3 bases are TGCGCCAGCAGCACCCTACAGGGGGTGCTCCAAGAGACCCAGTACTTC. Translation gives CASSTLQGVLQETQYF.

The chain carries TRBV11-2 and TRBJ2-7; 7 nucleotides line up with TRBD1. V trimming: 5 bases; J trimming: 2 bases; junction bases outside the gene matches: 9. Germline loops: CDR1 SGHAT, CDR2 FQNNGV. The CDR3 is 15 amino acids. Here the CDR3 DNA reads TGTGCCAGCAGCCCCACCGGGACAGCGGCCTACGAGCAGTACTTC. This translates into CASSPTGTAAYEQYF.

This chain uses TRBV7-2 with TRBJ1-2; D not certain. The CDR3 loop spans 13 amino acids. Looked up from germline, CDR1 is SGHTA and CDR2 is FQGNSA. The germline V and J ends were trimmed by 2 bases and 12 bases, with 16 bases remaining between them. CDR3 sequence: CASSLKARGSDTF. The CDR3 nucleotides are TGTGCCAGCAGCTTAAAAGCTCGGGGTAGTGACACCTTC.

The J gene is TRBJ2-7, the V gene TRBV5-4; perhaps TRBD2 as D (5 bases). With 2 bases removed from V and 2 bases from J, the gap between germline ends came to 11 bases. The CDR3 consists of 14 residues. Germline CDR1 and CDR2: SGHNT and YYREEE (reference sequence). This CDR3 is CASSFSLRAYEQYF. CDR3 DNA sequence: TGTGCCAGCAGCTTTAGTTTGCGGGCCTACGAGCAGTACTTC.

The gene calls are TRBV6-1 and TRBJ1-6, with D unclear. The CDR3 runs 12 residues. Germline V gene lookup returns CDR1 MNHNS and CDR2 SASEGT. V gave up 6 bases and J gave up 10 bases, with 10 bases separating them. CDR3 coding DNA: TGTGCCAGCAGGAACGGAGTCTCACCCCTCCACTTT. This translates into CASRNGVSPLHF.

J is TRBJ2-5 and V is TRBV6-5; 8 bases map to TRBD2. The length of the CDR3 is 15 residues. Germline V lookup: CDR1 MNHEY, CDR2 SVGAGI. Unmatched junction bases numbered 9, after V lost 5 bases and J lost 4 bases. CDR3 loop: CASSLSGVGGETQYF. The DNA of the CDR3 is TGTGCCAGCAGTCTTAGCGGGGTGGGGGGAGAGACCCAGTACTTC.

The chain combines TRBV19 with TRBJ2-1, with a possible D match to TRBD2 (6 bases). CDR1 LNHDA and CDR2 SQIVND come from the germline V gene (reference sequence). This CDR3 is 13 amino acids long. V gave up 5 bases and J gave up 8 bases, with 13 bases separating them. The CDR3 DNA reads as TGTGCCAGTAGTGCCAGCCCGGGGGATGAGCAGTTCTTC. Its protein product is CASSASPGDEQFF.

The chain recombines TRBV14 with TRBJ2-7; D is unclear. The V and J ends lost 2 bases and 5 bases respectively, with 10 bases between them. Germline lookup yields CDR1 SGHDN and CDR2 FVKESK. The CDR3 spans 13 residues. CDR3 sequence reads: CASSQQLENEQYF. The DNA of the CDR3 is TGTGCCAGCAGCCAACAATTGGAAAACGAGCAGTACTTC.

V and J are TRBV10-3 and TRBJ2-2; D not certain. Germline CDR1 ENHRY, CDR2 SYGVKD. V lost 4 bases to trimming and J lost 4 bases, with 4 bases between them. CDR3 size: 12 residues. CDR3 sequence reads: CAISGGTGELFF. The CDR3 nucleotides are TGTGCCATCAGTGGGGGCACCGGGGAGCTGTTTTTT.